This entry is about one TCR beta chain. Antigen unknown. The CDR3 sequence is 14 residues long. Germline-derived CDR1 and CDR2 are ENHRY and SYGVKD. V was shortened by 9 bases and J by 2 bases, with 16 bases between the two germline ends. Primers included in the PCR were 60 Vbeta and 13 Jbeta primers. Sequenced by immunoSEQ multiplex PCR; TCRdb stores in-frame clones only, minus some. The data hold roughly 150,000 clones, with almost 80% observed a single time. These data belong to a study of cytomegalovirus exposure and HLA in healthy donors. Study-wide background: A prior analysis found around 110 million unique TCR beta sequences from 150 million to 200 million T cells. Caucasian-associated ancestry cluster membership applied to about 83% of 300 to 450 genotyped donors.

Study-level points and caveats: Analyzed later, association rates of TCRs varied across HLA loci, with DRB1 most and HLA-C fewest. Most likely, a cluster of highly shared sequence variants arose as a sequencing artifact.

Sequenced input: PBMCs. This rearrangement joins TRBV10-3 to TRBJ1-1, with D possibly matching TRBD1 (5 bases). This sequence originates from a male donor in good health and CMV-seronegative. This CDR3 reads CAIAPARANTEAFF. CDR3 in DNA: TGTGCCATTGCCCCTGCCAGGGCTAACACTGAAGCTTTCTTT.